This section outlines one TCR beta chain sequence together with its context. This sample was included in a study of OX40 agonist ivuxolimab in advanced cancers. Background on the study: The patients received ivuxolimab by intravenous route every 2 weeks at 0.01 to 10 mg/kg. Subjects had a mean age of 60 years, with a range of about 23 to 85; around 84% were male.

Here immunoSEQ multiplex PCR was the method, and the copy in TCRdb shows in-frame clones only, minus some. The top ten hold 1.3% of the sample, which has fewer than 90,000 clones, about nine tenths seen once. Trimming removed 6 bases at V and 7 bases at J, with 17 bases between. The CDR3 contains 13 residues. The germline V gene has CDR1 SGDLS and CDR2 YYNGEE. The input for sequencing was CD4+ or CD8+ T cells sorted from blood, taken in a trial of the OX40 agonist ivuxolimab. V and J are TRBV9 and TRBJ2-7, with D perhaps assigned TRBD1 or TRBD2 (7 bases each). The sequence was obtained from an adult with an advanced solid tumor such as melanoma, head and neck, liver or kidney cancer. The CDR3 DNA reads TGTGCCAGCACCCTCGGGACAGCGGGGGAGCAGTACTTC. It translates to CASTLGTAGEQYF.